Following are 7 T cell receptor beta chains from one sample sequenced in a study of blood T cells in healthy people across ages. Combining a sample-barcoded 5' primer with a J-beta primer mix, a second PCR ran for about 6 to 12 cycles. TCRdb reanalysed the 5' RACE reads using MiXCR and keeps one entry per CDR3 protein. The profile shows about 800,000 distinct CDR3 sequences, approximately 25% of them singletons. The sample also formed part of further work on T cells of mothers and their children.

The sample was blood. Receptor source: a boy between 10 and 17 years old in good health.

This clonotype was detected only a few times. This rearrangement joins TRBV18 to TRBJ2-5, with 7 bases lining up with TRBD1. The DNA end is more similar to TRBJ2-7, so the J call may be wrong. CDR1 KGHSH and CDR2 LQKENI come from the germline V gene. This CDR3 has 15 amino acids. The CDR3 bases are TGTGCCAGCTCAGACCGGGACAGTGCCTCCTACGAGCAGTACTTC. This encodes CASSDRDSASYEQYF.

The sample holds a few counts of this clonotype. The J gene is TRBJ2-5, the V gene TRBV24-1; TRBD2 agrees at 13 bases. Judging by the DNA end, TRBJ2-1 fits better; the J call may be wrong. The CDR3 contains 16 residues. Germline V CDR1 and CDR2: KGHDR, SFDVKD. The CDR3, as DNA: TGTGCCACCAGTGATGCGGGACTAGCGGGAAAAGATGAGCAGTTCTTC. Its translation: CATSDAGLAGKDEQFF.

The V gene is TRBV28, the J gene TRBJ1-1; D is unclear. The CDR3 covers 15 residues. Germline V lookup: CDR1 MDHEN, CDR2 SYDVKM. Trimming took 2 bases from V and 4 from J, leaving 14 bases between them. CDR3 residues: CASSLPMIRVTEAFF. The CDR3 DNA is TGTGCCAGCAGTTTACCGATGATTCGCGTCACTGAAGCTTTCTTT. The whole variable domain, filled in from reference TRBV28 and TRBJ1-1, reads DVKVTQSSRYLVKRTGEKVFLECVQDMDHENMFWYRQDPGLGLRLIYFSYDVKMKEKGDIPEGYSVSREKKERFSLILESASTNQTSMYLCASSLPMIRVTEAFFGQGTRLTVV.

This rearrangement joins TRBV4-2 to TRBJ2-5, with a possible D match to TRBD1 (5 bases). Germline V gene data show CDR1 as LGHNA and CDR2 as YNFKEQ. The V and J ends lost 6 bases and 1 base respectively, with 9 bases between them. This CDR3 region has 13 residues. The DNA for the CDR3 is TGTGCCAGCAGTTCGACAGTCCAAGAGACCCAGTACTTC. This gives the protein CASSSTVQETQYF.

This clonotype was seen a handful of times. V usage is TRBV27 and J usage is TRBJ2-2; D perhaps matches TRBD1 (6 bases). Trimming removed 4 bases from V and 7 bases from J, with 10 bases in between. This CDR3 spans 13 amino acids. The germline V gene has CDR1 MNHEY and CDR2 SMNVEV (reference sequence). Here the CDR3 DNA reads TGTGCCAGCAGTTACCAGGGGATCGGGGAGCTGTTTTTT. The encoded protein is CASSYQGIGELFF.

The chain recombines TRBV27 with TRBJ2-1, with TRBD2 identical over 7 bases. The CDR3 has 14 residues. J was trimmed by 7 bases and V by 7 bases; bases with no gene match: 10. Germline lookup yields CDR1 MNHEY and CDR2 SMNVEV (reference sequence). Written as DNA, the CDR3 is TGTGCCAGCACCCCCGGGGGGTCGTGGAATGAGCAGTTCTTC. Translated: CASTPGGSWNEQFF.

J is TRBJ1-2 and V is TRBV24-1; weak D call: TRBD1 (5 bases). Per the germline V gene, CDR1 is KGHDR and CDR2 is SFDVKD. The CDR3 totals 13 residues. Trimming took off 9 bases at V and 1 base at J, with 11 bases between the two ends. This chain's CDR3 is CATGDASNYGYTF. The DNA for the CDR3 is TGTGCCACCGGGGACGCAAGTAACTATGGCTACACCTTC.